The 6 T cell receptor beta chains below were found in one sample sequenced in a study of blood T cell repertoires in COVID-19. Clones were read by immunoSEQ multiplex PCR, and TCRdb kept only the in-frame ones, dropping some. The table lists 250,000 or so clones, around nine tenths of them singletons. The source material was peripheral blood. The receptors here all came from a woman in her 70s with active or convalescent COVID-19.

The rearrangement joins TRBV21-1 to TRBJ2-7; TRBD2, the table's D call, lacks a check against the DNA. TRBV21-1 is tagged as a pseudogene. The CDR3 has 16 residues. CDR3 loop: CATLKSANLLPYEQYF. CDR3 in DNA: TGTGCCACTCTAAAATCCGCAAACCTATTACCCTACGAGCAGTACTTC.

This CDR3 reads CASSLGQVSYEQYF. CDR3 DNA sequence: TGTGCCAGCAGCTTGGGGCAGGTCTCCTACGAGCAGTACTTC. The chain links TRBV7-2 to TRBJ2-7; maybe TRBD1 (5 bases). The CDR3 has 14 amino acids. Trimming stripped 3 bases from V and 0 bases from J, with 9 bases between. Per the germline V gene, CDR1 is SGHTA and CDR2 is FQGNSA.

The rearrangement uses TRBV19 and TRBJ2-5; tentatively, D is TRBD2 (7 bases). The germline V gene encodes CDR1 LNHDA and CDR2 SQIVND (reference sequence). The V end was cut by 4 bases, the J end by 8 bases, with 17 bases between. The CDR3 runs 14 residues. CDR3 loop: CASSSGGGGHTQYF. CDR3 bases: TGTGCCAGTAGTAGTGGGGGGGGCGGCCACACCCAGTACTTC.

The genes are TRBV7-9 and TRBJ1-2, with 8 positions matching TRBD1. The V gene's germline CDR1 is SEHNR and CDR2 FQNEAQ (reference sequence). V lost 0 bases to trimming and J lost 7 bases; unmatched junction nucleotides: 13. The length of the CDR3 is 17 residues. CDR3 sequence (DNA): TGTGCCAGCAGCTTAGCACCAAGTAACAGGGGGGCTCGTGGCTACACCTTC. It yields the protein CASSLAPSNRGARGYTF.

This rearrangement joins TRBV7-9 to TRBJ1-3; D not certain. CDR3 length: 16 amino acids. Trimming stripped 5 bases from V and 4 bases from J, with 18 bases between. Germline loops: CDR1 SEHNR, CDR2 FQNEAQ (reference sequence). The CDR3 reads CASSPLGLQPGNTIYF. The CDR3 DNA reads TGTGCCAGCAGCCCTTTGGGCCTACAGCCGGGAAACACCATATATTTT.

This clone was seen only once. The rearrangement links TRBV27 to TRBJ2-7; D perhaps matches TRBD1 (5 bases). Germline lookup yields CDR1 MNHEY and CDR2 SMNVEV (reference sequence). The V end lost 3 bases, the J end lost 0 bases, and 9 bases lay between the germline ends. The CDR3 totals 14 residues. CDR3 nucleotide sequence: TGTGCCAGCAGTTTTGACAGAATCTCCTACGAGCAGTACTTC. Its translation: CASSFDRISYEQYF.